Here is one TCR beta chain with its context. These data are taken from a study of T cell responses to AZD1222 COVID-19 vaccine. Clones were sequenced by immunoSEQ multiplex PCR, and TCRdb holds only the in-frame ones, with some missing. Among 20,000 or so clones listed, roughly 76% were seen once. V lost 3 bases and J lost 10, with 10 bases in between. Germline CDR1 is LNHDA and CDR2 is SQIVND (reference sequence). This CDR3 has 13 residues. The source of this sequence is an adult who received the AZD1222 COVID-19 vaccine. The rearrangement uses TRBV19 and TRBJ1-6, with TRBD1 as a possible D gene (5 bases). The specimen was peripheral blood, collected 28 days after the second AZD1222 dose. CDR3 nucleotide sequence: TGTGCCAGTAGTATTAGACAGTCCTCACCCCTCCACTTT. This codes for CASSIRQSSPLHF.